The next 25 T cell receptor beta chains were all read from a single sample in a study of cytomegalovirus exposure and HLA in healthy donors (dated 2017 in TCRdb). Libraries were constructed by the immunoSEQ multiplex PCR assay. The multiplex PCR relied on a mix of 60 forward primers for TCR Vbeta segments and 13 reverse primers for TCR Jbeta segments. As stored in TCRdb, this immuneACCESS dataset retains in-frame rearrangements with V and J assigned. A fraction of the clones does not appear; measured against another copy, unresolved V genes explain less than half of the discrepancy, and the remainder lacks a known reason. The sample yields approximately 180,000 clones; about 80% were counted once. The ten largest clones add up to under 8% of the sample. Sequenced input: PBMCs. These receptors were collected from a middle-aged man in good health and CMV-seropositive.

This chain links TRBV5-1 with TRBJ2-1, with 12 nucleotides matching TRBD2. CDR3 length: 16 residues. After removal of 4 bases from V and 2 bases from J, the junction contained 4 bases not matched to a gene. Germline V gene lookup returns CDR1 SGHRS and CDR2 YFSETQ. The CDR3, as DNA: TGCGCCAGCAGCAGGACTAGCGGGGCGACCTACAATGAGCAGTTCTTC. Its translation: CASSRTSGATYNEQFF.

The chain carries TRBV7-8 and TRBJ2-7, with unresolved D. CDR1 is SGHVS and CDR2 is FQNEAQ in the germline V gene. V was cut by 5 bases and J by 6 bases, with 11 bases left in between. The CDR3 spans 12 residues. In nucleotides, the CDR3 is TGTGCCAGCAGCCTGTCGGTCGGCGAGCAGTACTTC. Translating it yields CASSLSVGEQYF.

The gene calls are TRBV7-9 and TRBJ1-2; TRBD1 agrees at 7 bases. Trimming removed 5 bases from V and 2 bases from J; junction bases left unmatched: 5. CDR3 length equals 14 residues. CDR1 is SEHNR, CDR2 FQNEAQ, per germline (reference sequence). The CDR3 nucleotides are TGTGCCAGCAGCCTCGGGACAGAGAACTATGGCTACACCTTC. Protein: CASSLGTENYGYTF. The whole variable domain, filled in from reference TRBV7-9 and TRBJ1-2, reads DTGVSQNPRHKITKRGQNVTFRCDPISEHNRLYWYRQTLGQGPEFLTYFQNEAQLEKSRLLSDRFSAERPKGSFSTLEIQRTEQGDSAMYLCASSLGTENYGYTFGSGTRLTVV.

This chain's CDR3 is CASSLARNTEAFF. The CDR3, as DNA: TGTGCCAGCAGCTTAGCCAGAAACACTGAAGCTTTCTTT. The V and J genes are TRBV7-8 and TRBJ1-1; no reliable D call. The CDR3 extends over 13 amino acids. Germline CDR1 SGHVS, CDR2 FQNEAQ. The germline V and J ends were trimmed by 0 bases and 2 bases, with 4 bases remaining between them. Based on the CDR3 plus reference TRBV7-8 and TRBJ1-1, the full variable domain is GAGVSQSPRYKVAKRGQDVALRCDPISGHVSLFWYQQALGQGPEFLTYFQNEAQLDKSGLPSDRFFAERPEGSVSTLKIQRTQQEDSAVYLCASSLARNTEAFFGQGTRLTVV.

This clone was counted a single time. The V gene is TRBV7-8, the J gene TRBJ2-5; D is perhaps TRBD2 (5 bases). Germline CDR1 and CDR2: SGHVS and FQNEAQ. The CDR3 has 14 amino acids. V was trimmed by 7 bases and J by 4 bases, leaving 16 bases between them. The CDR3 spells CASNGVSAGETQYF. As DNA, the CDR3 is TGTGCCAGCAACGGAGTTAGCGCGGGAGAGACCCAGTACTTC.

This chain uses TRBV9 with TRBJ1-1, with 11 nucleotides matching TRBD1. Trimming at V came to 0 bases and at J to 10 bases, leaving 5 bases not matched to a gene. The CDR3 has 14 amino acids. The germline V gene encodes CDR1 SGDLS and CDR2 YYNGEE. The chain's CDR3 is CASSVEDRGRGAFF. Here the CDR3 DNA reads TGTGCCAGCAGCGTAGAGGACAGGGGGCGGGGAGCTTTCTTT.

The CDR3 DNA reads as TGTGCCAGCAGCGTCGGACTAGCGGCTTACAATGAGCAGTTCTTC. Translated, it gives CASSVGLAAYNEQFF. The V gene is TRBV9, the J gene TRBJ2-1; 10 nucleotides agree with TRBD2. The V and J ends lost 2 bases and 4 bases, in that order; junction bases with no gene match: 3. This CDR3 is 15 amino acids long. Germline loops: CDR1 SGDLS, CDR2 YYNGEE.

The V and J genes are TRBV15 and TRBJ2-5, with 13 bases identical to TRBD2. The J segment lost 2 bases and the V segment lost 4 bases, leaving 10 bases of the junction unmatched. From germline, CDR1 is LNHNV and CDR2 YYDKDF (reference sequence). The CDR3 totals 18 residues. The CDR3 nucleotides read TGTGCCACCAGCAAAGGACTAGCGGGAGTTCTGGTACAAGAGACCCAGTACTTC. It translates to CATSKGLAGVLVQETQYF.

The chain combines TRBV19 with TRBJ2-5, with 9 nucleotides matching TRBD2. The CDR3 is 14 residues long. V lost 4 bases, J lost 2 bases, and 2 bases stayed unmatched. Germline values: CDR1 LNHDA, CDR2 SQIVND (reference sequence). This chain's CDR3 is CASSRTSAQETQYF. CDR3 nucleotide sequence: TGTGCCAGTAGTAGGACTAGCGCGCAAGAGACCCAGTACTTC.

The chain uses TRBV2 and TRBJ2-7; D not resolved. The germline CDR1 and CDR2 sequences are SNHLY and FYNNEI. Trimming took off 9 bases at V and 3 bases at J, with 12 bases between the two ends. The CDR3 is 12 amino acids. The CDR3 loop is CASYDGFYEQYF. Written as DNA, the CDR3 is TGTGCCAGTTACGACGGGTTCTACGAGCAGTACTTC.

This clone was detected a few times. The rearrangement joins TRBV6-1 to TRBJ1-3, with D unresolved. The germline V and J ends were trimmed by 0 bases and 4 bases, with 13 bases remaining between them. The CDR3 has 16 residues. Looked up from germline, CDR1 is MNHNS and CDR2 is SASEGT. DNA for the CDR3: TGTGCCAGCAGTGAAGCCGAATCACTCGGGGGAAACACCATATATTTT. Translation: CASSEAESLGGNTIYF.

This clone was picked up a small number of times. This chain joins TRBV27 and TRBJ2-1; 9 bases are shared with TRBD2. The CDR3 is 18 residues long. Germline assignment: CDR1 MNHEY and CDR2 SMNVEV (reference sequence). Germline trimming cut 5 bases from V and 1 base from J; bases unmatched to any gene: 12. The CDR3 here is CASSPYFSGSGSYNEQFF. The CDR3 DNA sequence: TGTGCCAGCAGTCCTTACTTTAGCGGGAGTGGGTCCTACAATGAGCAGTTCTTC.

This clone was seen a handful of times. V is TRBV27 and J is TRBJ2-7, with a weak D call TRBD2 (6 bases). The CDR3 is 13 residues long. With 5 bases removed from V and 5 bases from J, the gap between germline ends came to 13 bases. Germline V lookup: CDR1 MNHEY, CDR2 SMNVEV (reference sequence). The CDR3 region has the DNA TGTGCCAGCAGTCTGGGCGGGGTCCACGAGCAGTACTTC. Protein sequence: CASSLGGVHEQYF.

The chain uses TRBV28 and TRBJ1-2, with 10 nucleotides matching TRBD1. V shed 6 bases and J 5 bases; nucleotides not matched to a gene: 9. The CDR3 loop spans 15 amino acids. Germline loops: CDR1 MDHEN, CDR2 SYDVKM. The CDR3 sequence is CASRNGDRGLYGYTF. CDR3 sequence (DNA): TGTGCCAGCAGAAATGGGGACAGGGGTTTGTATGGCTACACCTTC.

The J gene is TRBJ2-1, the V gene TRBV9; tentatively, D is TRBD2 (6 bases). Germline V gene sequence: CDR1 SGDLS, CDR2 YYNGEE. Trimming took off 3 bases at V and 0 bases at J, with 10 bases between the two ends. This CDR3 is 15 amino acids long. DNA for the CDR3: TGTGCCAGCAGCGACACCGGGAGCTCCTACAATGAGCAGTTCTTC. Protein: CASSDTGSSYNEQFF.

This chain connects TRBV7-2 to TRBJ1-1, with D maybe TRBD1 (6 bases). The CDR3 contains 14 residues. In germline, CDR1 is SGHTA, CDR2 FQGNSA. The ends were cut back, 5 bases at V and 0 bases at J, with 10 bases in the middle. CDR3 DNA: TGTGCCAGCAGCCCCCGACAGGTGAACACTGAAGCTTTCTTT. Protein product: CASSPRQVNTEAFF.

In regard to this clone: An end of the junction does not agree with germline; a read error may underlie this. The gene calls are TRBV12-5 and TRBJ2-7; 9 bases are shared with TRBD1. Germline loops: CDR1 LGHNT, CDR2 FRNRAP. The CDR3 spans 14 residues. The CDR3 region is CASGLGQGGDEQYF. The DNA of the CDR3 is TGTGCTAGTGGCTTGGGACAGGGAGGTGACGAGCAGTACTTC.

DNA of the CDR3: TGTGCCAGCTCACAGGGGTTTCAAGAGACCCAGTACTTC. The encoded protein is CASSQGFQETQYF. This chain uses TRBV18 with TRBJ2-5, with D tentatively TRBD1 (5 bases). The length of the CDR3 is 13 residues. Trimming took 4 bases from V and 2 from J, leaving 8 bases between them. Germline CDR1 and CDR2: KGHSH and LQKENI.

The chain combines TRBV2 with TRBJ2-7; 10 nucleotides align to TRBD1. The germline V gene has CDR1 SNHLY and CDR2 FYNNEI. J lost 5 bases, V lost 6 bases, and 4 bases had no gene match. The CDR3 has 13 residues. Here the CDR3 DNA reads TGTGCCAGCAGCCGGGACAGGGGAGACGAGCAGTACTTC. Encoded protein: CASSRDRGDEQYF. The variable domain in full, completed from reference TRBV2 and TRBJ2-7, reads EPEVTQTPSHQVTQMGQEVILRCVPISNHLYFYWYRQILGQKVEFLVSFYNNEISEKSEIFDDQFSVERPDGSNFTLKIRSTKLEDSAMYFCASSRDRGDEQYFGPGTRLTVT.

The V and J genes are TRBV25-1 and TRBJ1-2, with a tentative D call TRBD1 (6 bases). Germline V gene data show CDR1 as MGHDK and CDR2 as SYGVNS. Trimming took 8 bases from V and 6 from J, leaving 13 bases between them. This CDR3 spans 12 amino acids. CDR3 bases: TGTGCCAGCCGATTGGGGGCACATGGCTACACCTTC. This translates into CASRLGAHGYTF.

The CDR3 loop reads CASSRPSSSYNEQFF. CDR3 nucleotides: TGTGCCAGCAGCCGCCCTAGCAGCTCCTACAATGAGCAGTTCTTC. The chain joins TRBV7-8 to TRBJ2-1, with D tentatively TRBD2 (5 bases). The germline CDR1 and CDR2 sequences are SGHVS and FQNEAQ. V lost 5 bases, J lost 0 bases, and 11 bases lay in between. The CDR3 is 15 amino acids.

This sequence joins TRBV10-3 and TRBJ2-2; a weak D match, TRBD2 (5 bases). The germline V gene encodes CDR1 ENHRY and CDR2 SYGVKD. This CDR3 region has 14 residues. V lost 10 bases and J 2 bases, leaving 14 bases between the germline ends. The CDR3 region is CASQRQPNTGELFF. In nucleotides, the CDR3 is TGTGCCAGCCAGCGGCAGCCAAACACCGGGGAGCTGTTTTTT.

V is TRBV11-3 and J is TRBJ2-5; a weak D match, TRBD2 (5 bases). This CDR3 is 16 amino acids long. CDR1 SGHNT and CDR2 YENEEA come from the germline V gene. Trimming took 1 base from V and 5 from J, leaving 17 bases between them. CDR3 loop: CASSLALRAGGETQYF. CDR3 sequence (DNA): TGTGCCAGCAGCTTAGCCCTCCGCGCGGGTGGGGAGACCCAGTACTTC.

This clone showed up just a few times. CDR3 nucleotides: TGTGCCAGTACACGGGGGGCGCCGGGTCAGCCCCAGCATTTT. Its translation is CASTRGAPGQPQHF. J is TRBJ1-5 and V is TRBV19; TRBD1 might be the D (6 bases). The germline CDR1 and CDR2 sequences are LNHDA and SQIVND (reference sequence). CDR3 length: 14 residues. The germline V and J ends were trimmed by 7 bases and 6 bases, with 16 bases remaining between them.

This sequence joins TRBV7-3 and TRBJ2-7; D is perhaps TRBD2 (6 bases). Trimming stripped 4 bases from V and 2 bases from J, with 15 bases between. The CDR3 spans 15 residues. Germline CDR1 and CDR2: SGHTA and FQGTGA. The DNA of the CDR3 is TGTGCCAGCAGCTCCACCGGGGGAGGTCCCTACGAGCAGTACTTC. Translation: CASSSTGGGPYEQYF. Combining the CDR3 with reference TRBV7-3 and TRBJ2-7 gives the whole variable domain GAGVSQTPSNKVTEKGKYVELRCDPISGHTALYWYRQSLGQGPEFLIYFQGTGAADDSGLPNDRFFAVRPEGSVSTLKIQRTERGDSAVYLCASSSTGGGPYEQYFGPGTRLTVT.